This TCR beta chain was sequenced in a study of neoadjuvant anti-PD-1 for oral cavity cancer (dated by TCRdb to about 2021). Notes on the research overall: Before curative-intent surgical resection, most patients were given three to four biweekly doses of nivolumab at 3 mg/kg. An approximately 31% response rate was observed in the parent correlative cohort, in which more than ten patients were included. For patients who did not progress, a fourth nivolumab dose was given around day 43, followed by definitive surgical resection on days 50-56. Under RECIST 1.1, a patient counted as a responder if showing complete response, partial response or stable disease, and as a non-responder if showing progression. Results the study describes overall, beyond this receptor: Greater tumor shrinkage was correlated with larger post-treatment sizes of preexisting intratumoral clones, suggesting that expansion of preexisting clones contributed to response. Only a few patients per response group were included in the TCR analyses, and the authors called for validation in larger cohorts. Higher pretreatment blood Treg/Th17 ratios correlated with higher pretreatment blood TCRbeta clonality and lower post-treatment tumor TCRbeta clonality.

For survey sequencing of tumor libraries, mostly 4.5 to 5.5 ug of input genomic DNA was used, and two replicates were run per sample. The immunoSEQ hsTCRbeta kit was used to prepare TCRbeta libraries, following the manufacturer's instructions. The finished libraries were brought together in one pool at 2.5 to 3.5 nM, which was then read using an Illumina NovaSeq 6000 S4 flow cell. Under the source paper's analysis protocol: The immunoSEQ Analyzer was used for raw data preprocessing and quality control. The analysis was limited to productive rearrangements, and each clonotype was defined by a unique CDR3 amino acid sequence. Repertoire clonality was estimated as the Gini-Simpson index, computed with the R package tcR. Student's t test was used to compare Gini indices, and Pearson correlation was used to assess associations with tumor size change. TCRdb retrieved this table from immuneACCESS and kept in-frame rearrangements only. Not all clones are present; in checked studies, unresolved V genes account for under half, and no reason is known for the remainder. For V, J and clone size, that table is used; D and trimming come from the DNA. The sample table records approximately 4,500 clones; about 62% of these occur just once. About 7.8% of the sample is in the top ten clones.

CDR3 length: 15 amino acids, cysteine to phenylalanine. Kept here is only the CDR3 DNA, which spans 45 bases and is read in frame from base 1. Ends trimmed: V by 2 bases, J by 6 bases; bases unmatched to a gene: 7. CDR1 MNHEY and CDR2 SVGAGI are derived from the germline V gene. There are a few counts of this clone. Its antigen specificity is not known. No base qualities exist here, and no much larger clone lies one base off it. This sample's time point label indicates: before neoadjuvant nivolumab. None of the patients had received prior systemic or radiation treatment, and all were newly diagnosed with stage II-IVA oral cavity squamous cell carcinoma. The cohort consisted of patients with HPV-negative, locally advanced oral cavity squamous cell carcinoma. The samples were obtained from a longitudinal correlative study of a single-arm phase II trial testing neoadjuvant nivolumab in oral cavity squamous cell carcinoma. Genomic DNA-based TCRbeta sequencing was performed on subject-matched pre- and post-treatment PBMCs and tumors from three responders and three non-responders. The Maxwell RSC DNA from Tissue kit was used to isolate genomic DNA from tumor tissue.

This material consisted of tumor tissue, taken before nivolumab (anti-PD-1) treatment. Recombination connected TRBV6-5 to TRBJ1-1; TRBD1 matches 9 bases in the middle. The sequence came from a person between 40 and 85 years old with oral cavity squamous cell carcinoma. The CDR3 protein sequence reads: CASSYGYRGLAEAFF. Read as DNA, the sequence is TGTGCCAGCAGTTACGGGTACAGGGGGCTGGCTGAAGCTTTCTTT.